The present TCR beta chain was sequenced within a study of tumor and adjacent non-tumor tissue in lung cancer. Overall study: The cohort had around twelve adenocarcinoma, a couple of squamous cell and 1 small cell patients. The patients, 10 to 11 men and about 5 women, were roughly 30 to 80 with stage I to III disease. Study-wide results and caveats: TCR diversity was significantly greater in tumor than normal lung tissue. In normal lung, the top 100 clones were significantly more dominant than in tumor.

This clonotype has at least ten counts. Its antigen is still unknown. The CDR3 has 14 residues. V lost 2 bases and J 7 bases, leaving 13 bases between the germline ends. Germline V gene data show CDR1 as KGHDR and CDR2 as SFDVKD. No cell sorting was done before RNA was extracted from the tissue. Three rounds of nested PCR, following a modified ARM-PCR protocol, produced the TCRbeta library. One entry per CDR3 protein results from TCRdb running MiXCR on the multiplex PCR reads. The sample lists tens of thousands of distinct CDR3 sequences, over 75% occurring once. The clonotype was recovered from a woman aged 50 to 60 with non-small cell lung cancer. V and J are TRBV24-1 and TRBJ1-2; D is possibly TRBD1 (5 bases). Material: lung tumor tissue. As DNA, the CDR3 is TGTGCCACCAGTGATTCAGTCAGGGATTCTGGCTACACCTTC. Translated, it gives CATSDSVRDSGYTF.